Shown below are 2 T cell receptor beta chains from a single sample sequenced in a study of T cells after yellow fever vaccination. TCRdb reprocessed the 5' RACE reads with MiXCR, giving one entry per CDR3 protein. Of around 320,000 distinct CDR3 sequences in the sample, roughly 9% were seen once. The sequencing used CD4+ T cells sorted from PBMCs, collected 5 days after the yellow fever booster vaccination. All receptors come from a man aged 18 to 30 who received the YFV17D yellow fever vaccine.

This clonotype has more than one count but fewer than ten. The rearrangement joins TRBV20-1 to TRBJ1-1, with D perhaps TRBD1 (6 bases). The CDR3 has 15 amino acids. V was clipped by 5 bases and J by 1 base, with 17 bases between them. In germline, CDR1 is DFQATT, CDR2 SNEGSKA (reference sequence). The CDR3 coding sequence is TGCAGTGCTGCGGACAGAACAAAAGCGAACACTGAAGCTTTCTTT. Translation gives CSAADRTKANTEAFF.

This clonotype was observed a few times. The gene calls are TRBV7-8 and TRBJ2-1, with 7 bases identical to TRBD1. This CDR3 has 19 amino acids. Per the germline V gene, CDR1 is SGHVS and CDR2 is FQNEAQ. V lost 0 bases to trimming and J lost 8 bases; unmatched junction nucleotides: 19. The CDR3: CASSLAYGFRGMTFDEQFF. Written as DNA, the CDR3 is TGTGCCAGCAGCTTAGCGTATGGATTCAGGGGGATGACTTTTGATGAGCAGTTCTTC.